The sequence of this T cell receptor beta chain was determined in a study of OX40 agonist ivuxolimab in advanced cancers. Study-level findings and limits: With doses of 0.1-3.0 mg/kg, partial responders showed among the lowest clonal expansion.

Profiling relied on immunoSEQ multiplex PCR, and the TCRdb table lists in-frame clones only, not all of them. The profile covers about 99,000 clones, with roughly 95% appearing a single time and 2% to 2.5% taken by the ten largest. Notes on this clone: Its specificity is not known.

The clonotype originates from an adult with an advanced solid tumor such as melanoma, head and neck, liver or kidney cancer. The sample consisted of CD4+ or CD8+ T cells sorted from blood, taken in a trial of the OX40 agonist ivuxolimab.

The CDR3 DNA is TGTGCCAGCAGTTCCCCACGACTAGCGGGTTTTTACAATGAGCAGTTCTTC. This codes for CASSSPRLAGFYNEQFF. V gene TRBV28 combines with J gene TRBJ2-1; 10 nucleotides agree with TRBD2. Trimming took 4 bases from V and 4 from J; bases not matched to a gene: 10. This CDR3 comprises 17 residues. CDR1 and CDR2 (germline): MDHEN, SYDVKM.